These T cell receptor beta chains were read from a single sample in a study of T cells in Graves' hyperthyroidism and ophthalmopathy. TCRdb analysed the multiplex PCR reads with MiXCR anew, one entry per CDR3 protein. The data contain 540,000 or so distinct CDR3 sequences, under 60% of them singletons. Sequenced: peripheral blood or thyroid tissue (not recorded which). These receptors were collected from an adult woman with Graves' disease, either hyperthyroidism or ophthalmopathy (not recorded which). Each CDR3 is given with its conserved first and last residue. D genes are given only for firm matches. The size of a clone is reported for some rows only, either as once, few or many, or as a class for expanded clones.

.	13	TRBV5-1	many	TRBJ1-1	CASGGASDTEAFF	TGCGCCAGTGGGGGGGCTTCGGACACTGAAGCTTTCTTT
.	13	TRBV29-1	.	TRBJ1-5	CSLVGGSNQPQHF	TGCAGCTTGGTGGGCGGTAGCAATCAGCCCCAGCATTTT
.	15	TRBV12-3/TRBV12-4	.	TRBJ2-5	CASSLRYRNQETQYF	TGTGCCAGCAGCCTAAGGTACAGGAACCAAGAGACCCAGTACTTC
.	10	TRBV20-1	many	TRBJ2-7	CSATRREQYF	TGCAGTGCTACTAGACGCGAGCAGTACTTC
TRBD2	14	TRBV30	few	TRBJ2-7	CAWSASLAGEEQYF	TGTGCCTGGAGTGCCAGCCTAGCGGGAGAGGAGCAGTACTTC
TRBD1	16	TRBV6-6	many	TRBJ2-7	CASIPRPAGTGLEQYF	TGTGCCAGCATCCCTCGGCCCGCCGGGACAGGGCTCGAGCAGTACTTC
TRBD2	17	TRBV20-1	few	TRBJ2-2	CSATAGGPRGSTGELFF	TGCAGTGCAACGGCGGGGGGGCCCCGTGGGAGTACCGGGGAGCTGTTTTTT
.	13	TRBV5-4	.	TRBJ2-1	CASSYRDYNEQFF	TGTGCCAGCAGTTACCGGGACTACAATGAGCAGTTCTTC
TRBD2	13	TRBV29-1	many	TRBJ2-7	CSVESGRVAEQYF	TGCAGCGTTGAATCCGGGAGGGTTGCCGAGCAGTACTTC
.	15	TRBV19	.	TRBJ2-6	CASSRGDAGANVLTF	TGTGCCAGTAGTAGGGGGGACGCCGGGGCCAACGTCCTGACTTTC
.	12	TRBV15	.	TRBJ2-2	CATSRIAGELFF	TGTGCCACCAGCAGGATCGCCGGGGAGCTGTTTTTT
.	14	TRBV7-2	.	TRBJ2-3	CASSPGAGAHTQYF	TGTGCCAGCAGCCCCGGGGCGGGGGCCCATACGCAGTATTTT
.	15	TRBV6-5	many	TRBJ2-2	CASSYSLGLAGELFF	TGTGCCAGCAGTTACTCTTTGGGTCTTGCCGGGGAGCTGTTTTTT
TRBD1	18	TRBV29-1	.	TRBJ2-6	CSVVEVGQGTSGANVLTF	TGCAGCGTTGTTGAGGTTGGACAGGGGACCTCTGGGGCCAACGTCCTGACTTTC
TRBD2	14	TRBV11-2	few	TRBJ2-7	CASSLRAGAYEQYF	TGTGCCAGCAGCTTGAGAGCGGGGGCCTACGAGCAGTACTTC
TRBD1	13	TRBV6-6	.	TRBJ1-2	CASSIQGASGYTF	TGTGCCAGCAGTATACAGGGGGCGAGTGGCTACACCTTC
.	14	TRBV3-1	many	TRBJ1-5	CASSQVGSGQPQHF	TGTGCCAGCAGCCAGGTAGGGTCAGGTCAGCCCCAGCATTTT
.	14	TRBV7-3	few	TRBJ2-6	CASSAGEGANVLTF	TGTGCCAGCAGTGCCGGGGAGGGGGCCAACGTCCTGACTTTC
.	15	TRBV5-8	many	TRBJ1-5	CASSRVSGSNQPQHF	TGTGCCAGCAGCCGGGTGTCGGGAAGCAATCAGCCCCAGCATTTT
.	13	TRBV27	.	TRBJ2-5	CASSFGPGEPQYF	TGTGCCAGCAGTTTCGGCCCCGGGGAGCCCCAGTACTTC
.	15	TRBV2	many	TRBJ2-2	CASRGPPGRGGELFF	TGTGCCAGCAGAGGGCCACCGGGTCGGGGCGGGGAGCTGTTTTTT
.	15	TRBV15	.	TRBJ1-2	CATSRGGGIGYGCTF	TGTGCCACCAGCAGAGGGGGAGGGATTGGCTATGGCTGCACCTTC
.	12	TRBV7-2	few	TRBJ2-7	CASSFGESEQYF	TGTGCCAGCAGCTTTGGGGAGAGCGAGCAGTACTTC
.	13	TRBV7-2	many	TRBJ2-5	CASSPRTEETQYF	TGTGCCAGCAGCCCTCGGACCGAAGAGACCCAGTACTTC
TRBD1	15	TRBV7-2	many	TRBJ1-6	CASSLGTVNNSPLHF	TGTGCCAGCAGCCTAGGGACAGTTAATAATTCACCCCTCCACTTT
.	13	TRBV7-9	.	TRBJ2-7	CASSPHVNYEQYF	TGTGCCAGCAGTCCGCACGTTAACTACGAGCAGTACTTC
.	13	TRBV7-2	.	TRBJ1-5	CASSLVIESPQHF	TGTGCCAGCAGCTTAGTTATCGAGTCACCCCAGCATTTT
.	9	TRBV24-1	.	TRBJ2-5	CATVETQYF	TGTGCCACCGTCGAGACCCAGTACTTC
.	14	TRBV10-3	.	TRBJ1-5	CAISDGTIEQPQHF	TGTGCCATCAGTGATGGGACAATCGAACAGCCCCAGCATTTT
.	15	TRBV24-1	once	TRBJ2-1	CATSDFRDNNNEQFF	TGTGCCACCAGTGATTTCCGGGACAATAACAATGAGCAGTTCTTC
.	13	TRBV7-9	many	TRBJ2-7	CASSTGNQPQQYF	TGTGCCAGCAGCACAGGGAACCAGCCCCAGCAGTACTTC
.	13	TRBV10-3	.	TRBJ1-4	CAITAGNGEKLFF	TGTGCCATCACGGCAGGGAACGGGGAAAAACTGTTTTTT
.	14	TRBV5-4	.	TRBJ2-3	CASSLEKLTDAQYF	TGTGCCAGCAGCTTGGAAAAGCTCACAGATGCGCAGTATTTT
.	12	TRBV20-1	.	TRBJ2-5	CSASRSEETQYF	TGCAGTGCTAGTAGGTCTGAGGAGACCCAGTACTTC
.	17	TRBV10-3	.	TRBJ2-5	CAISGGLVGGIQETQYF	TGTGCCATCAGTGGAGGGTTAGTGGGAGGAATCCAAGAGACCCAGTACTTC
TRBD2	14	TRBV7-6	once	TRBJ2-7	CPGSLAGGPYEQYF	TGTCCCGGCAGCTTAGCGGGAGGCCCCTACGAGCAGTACTTC
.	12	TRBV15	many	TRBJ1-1	CATSTANTEAFF	TGTGCCACCAGCACCGCGAACACTGAAGCTTTCTTT
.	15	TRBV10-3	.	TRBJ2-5	CAISAGVGVGETQYF	TGTGCCATCAGTGCCGGAGTGGGAGTTGGGGAGACCCAGTACTTC
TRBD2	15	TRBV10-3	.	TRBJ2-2	CAISEGLAETGELFF	TGTGCCATCAGTGAGGGTCTAGCGGAAACCGGGGAGCTGTTTTTT
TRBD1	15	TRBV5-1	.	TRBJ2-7	CASSLGQVENYEQYF	TGCGCCAGCAGCCTGGGACAGGTGGAGAACTACGAGCAGTACTTC
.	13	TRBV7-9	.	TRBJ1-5	CASSWTSGRGLHF	TGTGCCAGCAGCTGGACTAGCGGGAGAGGGCTGCATTTT
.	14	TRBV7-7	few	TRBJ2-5	CASSLFASVETQYF	TGTGCCAGCAGCCTCTTCGCTAGCGTGGAGACCCAGTACTTC
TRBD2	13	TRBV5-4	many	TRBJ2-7	CASSLTSGTREYF	TGTGCCAGCAGCTTGACTAGCGGCACAAGGGAGTACTTC
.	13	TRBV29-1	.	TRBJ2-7	CSVGAGAAYEQYF	TGCAGCGTTGGGGCAGGGGCTGCCTACGAGCAGTACTTC
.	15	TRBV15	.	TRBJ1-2	CATSSQALGNYGYTF	TGTGCCACCAGCAGCCAAGCATTGGGTAACTATGGCTACACCTTC
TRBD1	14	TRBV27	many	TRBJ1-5	CASSGGTGFQPQHF	TGTGCCAGCAGTGGTGGGACAGGATTTCAGCCCCAGCATTTT
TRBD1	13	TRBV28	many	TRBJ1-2	CASSFNRGSGYTF	TGTGCCAGCAGTTTCAACAGGGGGTCTGGCTACACCTTC
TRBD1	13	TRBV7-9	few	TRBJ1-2	CASSQPGGDGYTF	TGTGCCAGCAGTCAACCAGGGGGCGATGGCTACACCTTC
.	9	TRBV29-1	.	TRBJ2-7	CSLEGEQYF	TGCAGCTTGGAAGGGGAGCAGTACTTC
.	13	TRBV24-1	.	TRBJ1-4	CATSGSPSVELFF	TGTGCCACCAGTGGATCCCCGTCGGTGGAACTGTTTTTT
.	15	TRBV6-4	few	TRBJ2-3	CASSDSEGATDTQYF	TGTGCCAGCAGTGACTCGGAGGGGGCCACAGATACGCAGTATTTT
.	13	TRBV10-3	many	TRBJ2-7	CAIKEESSYEQYF	TGTGCCATCAAGGAGGAGTCCTCCTACGAGCAGTACTTC